The present T cell receptor (beta chain) was sequenced within a study of response to subunit inactivated influenza vaccine. This clonotype came up a few times. Antigen unknown. Trimming shortened V by 2 bases and J by 1 base, and 9 bases separated the two germline ends. Looked up from germline, CDR1 is MNHEY and CDR2 is SVGEGT. The length of the CDR3 is 15 residues. Study-level points and caveats: New T cells are recruited in small numbers by each seasonal influenza vaccination, according to the authors' suggestion.

TCRdb analysed the RT-PCR reads with MiXCR anew, one entry per CDR3 protein. Of 450,000 to 600,000 distinct CDR3 sequences detected, 16% appear once; the ten largest clones hold less than 4%. The chain joins TRBV6-2 or TRBV6-3 to TRBJ1-5; TRBD1 is a possible D gene (5 bases). The TCR originated in a man aged 50-75 years who received an inactivated influenza vaccine. The sequences come from CD4+ T cells sorted from PBMCs, collected less than 30 months after vaccination. CDR3 residues: CASSYQGSSNQPQHF. In nucleotides, the CDR3 is TGTGCCAGCAGTTACCAGGGCTCAAGCAATCAGCCCCAGCATTTT.